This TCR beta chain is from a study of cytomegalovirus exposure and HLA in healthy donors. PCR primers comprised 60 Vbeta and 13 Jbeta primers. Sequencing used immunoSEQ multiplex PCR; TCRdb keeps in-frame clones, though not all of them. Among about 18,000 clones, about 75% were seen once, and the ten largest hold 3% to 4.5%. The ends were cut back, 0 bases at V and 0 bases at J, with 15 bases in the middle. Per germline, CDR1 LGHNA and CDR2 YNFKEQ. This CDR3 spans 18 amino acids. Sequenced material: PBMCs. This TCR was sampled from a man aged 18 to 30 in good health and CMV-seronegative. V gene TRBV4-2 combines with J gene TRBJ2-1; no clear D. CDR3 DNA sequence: TGTGCCAGCAGCCAAGATTGGCGGTCGGAGCCCTCCTACAATGAGCAGTTCTTC. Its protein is CASSQDWRSEPSYNEQFF.